The entry below describes one T cell receptor (beta chain). The data stem from a study of blood T cell repertoires in COVID-19. On the study more broadly: Sources were T cells, B-cell-depleted T cells, or PBMCs; the material itself was cDNA or gDNA.

Libraries were prepared by immunoSEQ multiplex PCR; TCRdb keeps only in-frame clonotypes and omits some of them. The sample includes about 68,000 clones, around 84% of them seen just once. The germline CDR1 and CDR2 sequences are SGHDN and FVKESK. Trimming stripped 4 bases from V and 4 bases from J, with 13 bases between. CDR3 length: 14 residues. The specimen was peripheral blood. V is TRBV14 and J is TRBJ1-1; D unclear. This sequence was found in a man in his fifties with acute or convalescent COVID-19. Here the CDR3 reads CASSPPGRSTEAFF. The CDR3 DNA sequence: TGTGCCAGCAGCCCCCCGGGGAGAAGCACTGAAGCTTTCTTT.